These 18 T cell receptor beta chains were all obtained from the same sample, sequenced in a study of T cells after yellow fever vaccination. TCRdb reprocessed the 5' RACE reads via MiXCR and lists one record per CDR3 protein. The sample includes some 200,000 distinct CDR3 sequences, around 3.1% of them seen just once. The sample consisted of CD4+ T cells sorted from PBMCs, taken 10 days after the yellow fever booster vaccination. Receptors were obtained from a man aged 18 to 30 who received the YFV17D yellow fever vaccine.

Only a few counts were recorded for this clonotype. The chain has TRBV7-8 and TRBJ1-2; TRBD1 aligns across 9 bases. Germline CDR1 SGHVS, CDR2 FQNEAQ. The CDR3 is 18 amino acids. The J segment lost 8 bases and the V segment lost 2 bases, leaving 18 bases of the junction unmatched. CDR3 sequence reads: CASSLWGSGTGSPTGYTF. The CDR3 bases are TGTGCCAGCAGCTTATGGGGCTCCGGGACAGGGAGTCCTACGGGCTACACCTTC.

This clonotype was detected many times. The rearrangement links TRBV5-1 to TRBJ2-1, with a weak D call TRBD2 (5 bases). The V gene's germline CDR1 is SGHRS and CDR2 YFSETQ. V was clipped by 4 bases and J by 7 bases, with 15 bases between them. The CDR3 totals 14 residues. CDR3 bases: TGCGCCAGCAGCCTCGAGGTGGGAGTGAATGAGCAGTTCTTC. Protein sequence: CASSLEVGVNEQFF. The full variable domain, completed using reference TRBV5-1 and TRBJ2-1, is KAGVTQTPRYLIKTRGQQVTLSCSPISGHRSVSWYQQTPGQGLQFLFEYFSETQRNKGNFPGRFSGRQFSNSRSEMNVSTLELGDSALYLCASSLEVGVNEQFFGPGTRLTVL.

The sample holds a few counts of this clonotype. V is TRBV7-2 and J is TRBJ1-5; the match to TRBD1 covers 7 bases. Trimming cost V 6 bases and J 7 bases; bases outside gene matches: 9. CDR1 is SGHTA, CDR2 FQGNSA, per germline. This CDR3 contains 14 residues. This chain's CDR3 is CASRYGQDSQPQHF. The CDR3 coding sequence is TGTGCCAGCAGATACGGACAGGATTCGCAGCCCCAGCATTTT.

This clonotype has a count of ten or more. The chain recombines TRBV20-1 with TRBJ1-5; D is ambiguous. In germline, CDR1 is DFQATT, CDR2 SNEGSKA (reference sequence). Deletions cut 3 bases from V and 2 bases from J, with 5 bases between. CDR3 size: 12 residues. In DNA, the CDR3 is TGCAGTGCTAGCAGACGCAATCAGCCCCAGCATTTT. The encoded protein is CSASRRNQPQHF.

This clonotype came up many times. The V gene is TRBV12-3 or TRBV12-4, the J gene TRBJ1-5, with TRBD1 matching 7 bases. The CDR3 runs to 15 residues. Trimming cost V 3 bases and J 6 bases; bases outside gene matches: 8. The CDR3 DNA is TGTGCCAGCAGTTTTCGAGGGGGCGGGAGTCAGCCCCAGCATTTT. Amino acids: CASSFRGGGSQPQHF.

This clonotype was seen at least ten times. The CDR3 coding sequence is TGTGCCAGCAGCTTAGTGACTGGACGGGTTGAGCAGTTCTTC. Protein product: CASSLVTGRVEQFF. The chain has TRBV7-2 and TRBJ2-1; D is unclear. The CDR3 sequence is 14 residues long. In germline, CDR1 is SGHTA, CDR2 FQGNSA. Trimming removed 1 base from V and 9 bases from J, with 13 bases in between.

There are many counts of this clonotype. The CDR3 reads CASSLTSWDTEAFF. The CDR3 DNA is TGTGCCAGCAGTCTAACGTCTTGGGACACTGAAGCTTTCTTT. The chain combines TRBV12-3 or TRBV12-4 with TRBJ1-1; no firm D call. CDR3 size: 14 residues. V dropped 5 bases and J dropped 3 bases, with 13 bases sitting between them.

The CDR3 coding sequence is TGCGCCAGCAGGTCGTACAGGGAAGGTGACACTGAAGCTTTCTTT. It codes for CASRSYREGDTEAFF. The chain has TRBV5-1 and TRBJ1-1; TRBD1 is a possible D gene (6 bases). The CDR3 consists of 15 residues. Germline CDR1 reads SGHRS; CDR2 reads YFSETQ. V lost 5 bases and J lost 3, with 17 bases in between.

This clonotype was detected ten times or more. This chain joins TRBV9 and TRBJ1-5; 7 nucleotides align to TRBD1. This CDR3 comprises 15 residues. The V segment lost 4 bases and the J segment 1 base; nucleotides outside the gene matches: 5. Germline lookup yields CDR1 SGDLS and CDR2 YYNGEE. The DNA of the CDR3 is TGTGCCAGCAGCCCTACAGGGGTGAGCAATCAGCCCCAGCATTTT. It encodes CASSPTGVSNQPQHF.

This clonotype was seen ten or more times. The chain employs TRBV20-1 and TRBJ2-6; D might be TRBD1 or TRBD2, each matching 5 bases. Trimming stripped 5 bases from V and 0 bases from J, with 11 bases between. The CDR3 is 15 amino acids. CDR1 is DFQATT, CDR2 SNEGSKA, per germline (reference sequence). The CDR3 coding sequence is TGCAGTGCTGTCGGGGCCGGCTCTGGGGCCAACGTCCTGACTTTC. Residues: CSAVGAGSGANVLTF.

There are many counts of this clonotype. The J gene is TRBJ1-1, the V gene TRBV6-4; D is uncertain. V lost 8 bases and J lost 0, with 7 bases in between. The CDR3 spans 12 residues. The germline V gene encodes CDR1 MRHNA and CDR2 SNTAGT. The CDR3 is CASFNMNTEAFF. For the CDR3, the DNA is TGTGCCAGCTTCAATATGAACACTGAAGCTTTCTTT.

This clonotype was seen a few times. V usage is TRBV5-8 and J usage is TRBJ1-2; the D is unclear. The CDR3 loop spans 13 amino acids. Trimming took off 1 base at V and 1 base at J, with 5 bases between the two ends. Germline lookup yields CDR1 SGHTS and CDR2 YDEGEE. CDR3 bases: TGTGCCAGCAGCTTGTTAGTTAACTATGGCTACACCTTC. It is translated as CASSLLVNYGYTF.

This clonotype occurred many times. This chain joins TRBV7-2 and TRBJ2-1; 9 bases fit TRBD2. The CDR3 covers 15 residues. J was trimmed by 6 bases and V by 5 bases; bases with no gene match: 8. Germline CDR1 SGHTA, CDR2 FQGNSA. The CDR3 DNA reads TGTGCCAGCAGCCCCGGGACTAGCCTTAGCAATGAGCAGTTCTTC. Translating gives CASSPGTSLSNEQFF.

V usage is TRBV7-3 and J usage is TRBJ2-2, with TRBD1 matching 8 bases. The junction had 6 bases not matched to a gene; V was cut back by 5 bases and J by 7 bases. The CDR3 has 14 amino acids. The germline CDR1 and CDR2 sequences are SGHTA and FQGTGA. The CDR3 sequence: CASSPTGVGGELFF. Written as DNA, the CDR3 is TGTGCCAGCAGCCCGACAGGGGTGGGCGGGGAGCTGTTTTTT.

This clonotype turned up a few times. This sequence joins TRBV7-9 and TRBJ1-1; tentative D call: TRBD1 (5 bases). Germline V gene lookup returns CDR1 SEHNR and CDR2 FQNEAQ (reference sequence). The CDR3 consists of 18 residues. V gave up 5 bases and J gave up 4 bases, with 26 bases separating them. CDR3 in amino acids: CASSPDWAGSVSGTEAFF. The CDR3 DNA follows: TGTGCCAGCAGCCCTGATTGGGCAGGGTCGGTATCAGGCACTGAAGCTTTCTTT.

The chain joins TRBV5-4 to TRBJ2-2; 7 bases are shared with TRBD1. The CDR3 extends over 16 amino acids. V was clipped by 1 base and J by 3 bases; unmatched bases: 6. The germline V gene has CDR1 SGHNT and CDR2 YYREEE (reference sequence). CDR3 sequence: CASSLFGQGDTGELFF. The DNA of the CDR3 is TGTGCCAGCAGCTTGTTTGGTCAGGGGGACACCGGGGAGCTGTTTTTT.

The V gene is TRBV2, the J gene TRBJ1-5; 9 nucleotides align to TRBD1. The CDR3 has 14 residues. CDR1 and CDR2 (germline): SNHLY, FYNNEI. V was clipped by 8 bases and J by 4 bases; unmatched bases: 6. The CDR3 spells CASGPDRGNQPQHF. CDR3 nucleotide sequence: TGTGCCAGCGGACCGGACAGGGGAAATCAGCCCCAGCATTTT.

This clonotype appeared many times. The V gene is TRBV7-2, the J gene TRBJ2-3; D is unclear. V shed 4 bases and J shed 4 bases, with 12 bases lying between them. CDR1 SGHTA and CDR2 FQGNSA come from the germline V gene. The CDR3 consists of 14 residues. CDR3 region: CASSSSVRADTQYF. CDR3 DNA sequence: TGTGCCAGCAGCTCCTCAGTTAGGGCAGATACGCAGTATTTT.